Listed below are T cell receptor beta chains from one sample, sequenced in a study of shared clonotypes between healthy human individuals. Sequenced by immunoSEQ multiplex PCR; TCRdb stores in-frame clones only, minus some. Of approximately 530,000 clones in the sample, about 96% are singletons; the top ten hold approximately 0.062%. Material: naive CD4+ T cells sorted from blood. The origin of the receptors is a woman in her 30s in good health. CDR3s include the opening cysteine and the closing phenylalanine or tryptophan. A D gene is named only where the DNA matches it firmly. Some rows have no size entry. The others give once, few or many, or a class for an expanded clone.

abundance	v_gene	d_gene	j_gene	CDR3aa	CDR3nt
.	TRBV19	.	TRBJ1-5	CASSISQNSNQPQHF	TGTGCCAGTAGTATAAGTCAAAATAGCAATCAGCCCCAGCATTTT
.	TRBV4-1	.	TRBJ1-4	CASSRPGRDEKLFF	TGCGCCAGCAGCCGCCCCGGGAGGGATGAAAAACTGTTTTTT
.	TRBV18	TRBD1	TRBJ2-7	CASSPGQAEGEQYF	TGTGCCAGCTCACCAGGACAGGCAGAGGGCGAGCAGTACTTC
.	TRBV5-8	.	TRBJ2-6	CASSLKRTQINGANVLTF	TGTGCCAGCAGCTTGAAGCGGACGCAAATAAATGGGGCCAACGTCCTGACTTTC
.	TRBV7-2	.	TRBJ2-5	CASSRGAKETQYF	TGTGCCAGCAGCCGAGGGGCTAAAGAGACCCAGTACTTC
once	TRBV19	TRBD2	TRBJ2-7	CASSPGLADSYEQYF	TGTGCCAGTAGTCCCGGACTAGCGGACTCCTACGAGCAGTACTTC
.	TRBV28	.	TRBJ1-2	CASSLLPYGYTF	TGTGCCAGCAGTTTACTGCCATATGGCTACACCTTC
.	TRBV4-1	TRBD2	TRBJ2-1	CASSQDPLAGVRYNEQFF	TGCGCCAGCAGCCAAGATCCGCTAGCGGGAGTTCGGTACAATGAGCAGTTCTTC
.	TRBV20-1	.	TRBJ2-5	CSASPVGAEYF	TGCAGTGCTAGCCCTGTCGGGGCGGAGTACTTC
.	TRBV6-5	.	TRBJ1-1	CASSRRANTEAFF	TGTGCCAGCAGTCGGCGGGCTAACACTGAAGCTTTCTTT
.	TRBV7-9	.	TRBJ2-3	CASSLTKAADTQYF	TGTGCCAGCAGCTTGACTAAGGCCGCAGATACGCAGTATTTT
.	TRBV2	.	TRBJ1-1	CASSEYWQGGGEAFF	TGTGCCAGCAGTGAATACTGGCAGGGCGGAGGTGAAGCTTTCTTT
.	TRBV7-9	TRBD1	TRBJ2-1	CASHTRGQGNEQFF	TGTGCCAGCCACACTAGAGGACAGGGCAATGAGCAGTTCTTC
.	TRBV5-1	.	TRBJ2-1	CASSFISASSYNEQFF	TGCGCCAGCAGCTTCATTTCTGCATCCTCCTACAATGAGCAGTTCTTC
once	TRBV27	.	TRBJ2-7	CASSPGLVYEQYF	TGTGCCAGCAGTCCAGGACTCGTCTACGAGCAGTACTTC
.	TRBV5-1	.	TRBJ1-1	CASSLTVNTEAFF	TGCGCCAGCAGCTTGACAGTGAACACTGAAGCTTTCTTT
.	TRBV18	.	TRBJ1-1	CASSLREWNTEAFF	TGTGCCAGCTCATTACGGGAATGGAACACTGAAGCTTTCTTT
.	TRBV5-1	TRBD1	TRBJ2-5	CASRFFAGTGGLETQYF	TGCGCCAGCAGATTCTTCGCTGGGACAGGGGGCCTAGAGACCCAGTACTTC
.	TRBV11-3	.	TRBJ2-5	CASSLAEETQYF	TGTGCCAGCAGCTTGGCAGAAGAGACCCAGTACTTC
.	TRBV7-2	.	TRBJ2-3	CASSYMAGSANTQYF	TGTGCCAGCAGCTACATGGCGGGGAGCGCGAATACGCAGTATTTT
.	TRBV27	TRBD1	TRBJ2-5	CASGVRQGQETQYF	TGTGCCAGCGGTGTTAGACAGGGACAAGAGACCCAGTACTTC
.	TRBV4-1	TRBD2	TRBJ2-1	CASSQVSGTSGVYNEQFF	TGCGCCAGCAGCCAAGTTTCCGGAACTAGCGGAGTTTACAATGAGCAGTTCTTC